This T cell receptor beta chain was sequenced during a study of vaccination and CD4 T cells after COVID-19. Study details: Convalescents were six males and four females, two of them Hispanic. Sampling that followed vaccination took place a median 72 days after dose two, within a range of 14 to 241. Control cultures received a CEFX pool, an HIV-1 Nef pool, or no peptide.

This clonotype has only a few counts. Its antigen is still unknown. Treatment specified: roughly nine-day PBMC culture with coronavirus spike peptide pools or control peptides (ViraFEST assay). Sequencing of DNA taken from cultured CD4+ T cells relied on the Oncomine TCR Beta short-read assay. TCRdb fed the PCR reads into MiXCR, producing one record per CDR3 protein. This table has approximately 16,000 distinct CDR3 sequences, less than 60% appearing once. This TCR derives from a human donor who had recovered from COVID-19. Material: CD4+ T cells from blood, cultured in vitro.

The CDR3 protein is CASSVQENSPLHF. The CDR3, as DNA: TGTGCCAGCAGTGTGCAGGAAAATTCACCCCTCCACTTT. The V call is TRBV28, the J call TRBJ1-6; D remains ambiguous. CDR3 length: 13 residues. Trimming shortened V by 5 bases and J by 7 bases, and 9 bases separated the two germline ends. Germline V CDR1 and CDR2: MDHEN, SYDVKM.